This passage covers 14 T cell receptor beta chains from one sample sequenced in a study of T cells in pancreatic ductal adenocarcinoma. The protocol was immunoSEQ multiplex PCR, while the TCRdb copy is restricted to in-frame clones and leaves out a portion. There are over 100,000 clones in the sample; about 95% occur only once, and under 3.5% lies in the top ten. Surgery without prior neoadjuvant therapy was the treatment of the selected pancreatic ductal adenocarcinoma patients. Material for sequencing was PBMCs. All receptors derive from a human donor with pancreatic ductal adenocarcinoma.

This clone was seen just once. The gene calls are TRBV10-3 and TRBJ2-1; 7 bases map to TRBD2. CDR3 length: 15 residues. The V gene end was trimmed by 0 bases and the J gene end by 8 bases; junction bases not matched to a gene: 7. Per germline, CDR1 ENHRY and CDR2 SYGVKD. CDR3 residues: CAISESQGGPDEQFF. The DNA for the CDR3 is TGTGCCATCAGTGAGTCCCAGGGAGGGCCAGATGAGCAGTTCTTC.

This clone was observed once. The chain employs TRBV28 and TRBJ2-7, with D maybe TRBD1 (5 bases). V gave up 3 bases and J gave up 5 bases, with 8 bases separating them. This CDR3 spans 12 amino acids. The V gene's germline CDR1 is MDHEN and CDR2 SYDVKM. CDR3 in DNA: TGTGCCAGCAGTTTTAGGGGCCACGAGCAGTACTTC. This encodes CASSFRGHEQYF. Supplemented by reference TRBV28 and TRBJ2-7, the full variable domain reads DVKVTQSSRYLVKRTGEKVFLECVQDMDHENMFWYRQDPGLGLRLIYFSYDVKMKEKGDIPEGYSVSREKKERFSLILESASTNQTSMYLCASSFRGHEQYFGPGTRLTVT.

The gene calls are TRBV19 and TRBJ2-2, with 9 positions matching TRBD2. The length of the CDR3 is 19 residues. Trimming at V came to 3 bases and at J to 2 bases, leaving 13 bases not matched to a gene. Looked up from germline, CDR1 is LNHDA and CDR2 is SQIVND (reference sequence). The CDR3 DNA sequence: TGTGCCAGTAGTATTATGGCGGGAGGGCGGCGGGGAAACACCGGGGAGCTGTTTTTT. Amino acid sequence: CASSIMAGGRRGNTGELFF.

The chain couples TRBV10-3 to TRBJ2-3; possible D gene TRBD2, 5 bases. Deletions cut 0 bases from V and 3 bases from J, with 28 bases between. Germline V gene lookup returns CDR1 ENHRY and CDR2 SYGVKD. The CDR3 is made up of 21 amino acids. CDR3 sequence reads: CAISESTLLMSGGRRTDTQYF. Here the CDR3 DNA reads TGTGCCATCAGTGAGTCGACCCTCTTAATGAGCGGAGGAAGGAGGACAGATACGCAGTATTTT.

The chain joins TRBV28 to TRBJ2-7; 7 bases map to TRBD2. Germline trimming cut 3 bases from V and 0 bases from J; bases unmatched to any gene: 5. CDR3 size: 15 residues. Germline CDR1 reads MDHEN; CDR2 reads SYDVKM. CDR3: CASSLGGRGSYEQYF. The CDR3 DNA follows: TGTGCCAGCAGTTTGGGGGGGAGGGGCTCCTACGAGCAGTACTTC. The full variable domain, completed using reference TRBV28 and TRBJ2-7, is DVKVTQSSRYLVKRTGEKVFLECVQDMDHENMFWYRQDPGLGLRLIYFSYDVKMKEKGDIPEGYSVSREKKERFSLILESASTNQTSMYLCASSLGGRGSYEQYFGPGTRLTVT.

The chain employs TRBV7-2 and TRBJ2-2, with 7 bases matching TRBD2. The CDR3 covers 13 residues. Germline V gene sequence: CDR1 SGHTA, CDR2 FQGNSA. After removal of 4 bases from V and 6 bases from J, the junction contained 2 bases not matched to a gene. Here the CDR3 reads CASSSGLAGELFF. Here the CDR3 DNA reads TGTGCCAGCAGCTCCGGACTAGCCGGGGAGCTGTTTTTT.

Concerning this clone: The same CDR3 also results from other DNA sequences found in this sample. The chain couples TRBV5-1 to TRBJ2-5; D might be TRBD1 (5 bases). Per the germline V gene, CDR1 is SGHRS and CDR2 is YFSETQ. The CDR3 extends over 14 amino acids. Trimming removed 0 bases at V and 5 bases at J, with 11 bases between. The DNA of the CDR3 is TGCGCCAGCAGCTTGGGGCAGGGTGGTGAGACCCAGTACTTC. Translated, it gives CASSLGQGGETQYF.

The J gene is TRBJ2-7, the V gene TRBV20-1; 7 bases align to TRBD1. In germline, CDR1 is DFQATT, CDR2 SNEGSKA (reference sequence). The CDR3 runs to 11 residues. V shed 7 bases, J shed 3 bases, and the junction held 3 bases outside the gene matches. CDR3 amino acids: CSGTGNYEQYF. For the CDR3, the DNA is TGCAGTGGGACAGGAAACTACGAGCAGTACTTC.

V gene TRBV7-8 combines with J gene TRBJ2-5; 13 bases align to TRBD2. This CDR3 is 15 amino acids long. Germline V gene lookup returns CDR1 SGHVS and CDR2 FQNEAQ. V lost 5 bases and J lost 4; bases outside the gene matches: 4. The CDR3 here is CASSLRTSGGETQYF. The CDR3 region has the DNA TGTGCCAGCAGCCTCCGGACTAGCGGGGGAGAGACCCAGTACTTC. The variable domain in full, completed from reference TRBV7-8 and TRBJ2-5, reads GAGVSQSPRYKVAKRGQDVALRCDPISGHVSLFWYQQALGQGPEFLTYFQNEAQLDKSGLPSDRFFAERPEGSVSTLKIQRTQQEDSAVYLCASSLRTSGGETQYFGPGTRLLVL.

The V call is TRBV5-4, the J call TRBJ2-5; tentatively, D is TRBD1 (5 bases). The germline V and J ends were trimmed by 0 bases and 5 bases, with 11 bases remaining between them. Per the germline V gene, CDR1 is SGHNT and CDR2 is YYREEE (reference sequence). This CDR3 spans 14 amino acids. The CDR3: CASSLDRPGETQYF. The CDR3 region has the DNA TGTGCCAGCAGCTTGGACAGGCCTGGTGAGACCCAGTACTTC.

The V and J genes are TRBV27 and TRBJ2-1; TRBD2 aligns across 10 bases. Looked up from germline, CDR1 is MNHEY and CDR2 is SMNVEV (reference sequence). This CDR3 spans 11 amino acids. V lost 6 bases, J lost 13 bases, and 3 bases stayed unmatched. CDR3 sequence: CASSGTSAQFF. In DNA, the CDR3 is TGTGCCAGCAGCGGGACTAGCGCTCAGTTCTTC.

The J gene is TRBJ2-5, the V gene TRBV5-6, with TRBD2 identical over 11 bases. CDR1 and CDR2 from the germline V gene are SGHDT and YYEEEE. The CDR3 is 17 residues long. V dropped 4 bases and J dropped 5; count of bases not matched to a gene: 13. The CDR3 loop is CASSQSGTSGMGETQYF. In nucleotides, the CDR3 is TGTGCCAGCAGCCAATCCGGGACTAGCGGTATGGGGGAGACCCAGTACTTC.

The chain is built from TRBV6-4 and TRBJ2-1; 13 bases line up with TRBD2. CDR1 MRHNA and CDR2 SNTAGT come from the germline V gene. Trimming removed 4 bases from V and 7 bases from J; junction bases left unmatched: 10. This CDR3 comprises 17 residues. CDR3: CASSVAWTSGSTNEQFF. The CDR3 nucleotides are TGTGCCAGCAGTGTGGCCTGGACTAGCGGGAGTACTAATGAGCAGTTCTTC.

This chain joins TRBV27 and TRBJ2-7, with 8 bases identical to TRBD1. The V gene end was trimmed by 5 bases and the J gene end by 7 bases; junction bases not matched to a gene: 13. The CDR3 is 15 amino acids. The V gene's germline CDR1 is MNHEY and CDR2 SMNVEV (reference sequence). The CDR3 DNA reads TGTGCCAGCAGTCCACGACAGGGGCCCTGGGGGGAGCAGTACTTC. The encoded protein is CASSPRQGPWGEQYF.